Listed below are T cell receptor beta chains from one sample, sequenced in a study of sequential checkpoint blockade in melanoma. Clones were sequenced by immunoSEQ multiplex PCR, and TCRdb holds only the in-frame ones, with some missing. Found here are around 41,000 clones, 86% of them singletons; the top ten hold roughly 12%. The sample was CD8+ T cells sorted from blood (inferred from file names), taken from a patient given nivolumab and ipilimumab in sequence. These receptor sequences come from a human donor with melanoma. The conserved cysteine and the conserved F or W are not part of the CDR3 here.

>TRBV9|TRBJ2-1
ASSGLANEQF
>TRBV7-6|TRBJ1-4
ASVDRTGELF
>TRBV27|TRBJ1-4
ASSSVLNREKLF
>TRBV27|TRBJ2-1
ASSLSSGSPHNEQF
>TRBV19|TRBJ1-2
ASTGNYGYT
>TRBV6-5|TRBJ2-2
ASSPQGTGELF
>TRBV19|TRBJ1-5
ASSIGSGIHQPQH
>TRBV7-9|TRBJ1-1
ASSTGNTEAF
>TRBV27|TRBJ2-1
ASSLLAGGPGEQF
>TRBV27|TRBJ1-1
ASSHPGGAAF
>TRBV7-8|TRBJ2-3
ASSLAGGPGTDTQY
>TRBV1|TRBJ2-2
TSSHPGQGLGELF
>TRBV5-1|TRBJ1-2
ASSRPPGGKDYGYT
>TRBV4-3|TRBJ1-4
ASTSTGSEKLF
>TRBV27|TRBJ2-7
ASSVGTVYEQY
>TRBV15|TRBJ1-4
ATSTLMDSVLIEKLF
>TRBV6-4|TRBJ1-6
ASRGQGFTYNSPLH
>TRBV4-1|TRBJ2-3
ASSGDRVSTDTQY
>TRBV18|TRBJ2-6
ASSPPTGAGANVLT
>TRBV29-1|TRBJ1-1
SVEGVPRQGNTEAF
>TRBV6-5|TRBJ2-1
ASRPVTSGSNEQF
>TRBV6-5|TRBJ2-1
ASSYTDSQNEQF
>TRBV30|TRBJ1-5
AWSPGTASNQPQH
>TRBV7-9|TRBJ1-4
ASSFGPGQGREKLF
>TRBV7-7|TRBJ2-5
ASSLARGQGETQY
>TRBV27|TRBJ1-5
ASSSLGQGSRQPQH
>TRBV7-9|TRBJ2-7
ASSPRTTLNYHEQY
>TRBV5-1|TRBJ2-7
ASSLYGAGAVREQY
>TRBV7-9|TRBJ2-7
ASSLGLASYEQY
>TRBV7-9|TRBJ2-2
ASRMGGTGELF
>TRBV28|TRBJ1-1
ASSPFDTEAF
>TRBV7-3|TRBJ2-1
ASSSTGNEGDEQF
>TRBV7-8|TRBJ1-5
ASSPGTGNQPQH